Below are 32 T cell receptor beta chains sequenced from a single sample in a study of graft-versus-host responses after intestinal transplantation. For these receptors, no antigen is known. Some clones are missing from TCRdb's copy, which holds only in-frame ones; the method was immunoSEQ multiplex PCR. The table lists 45,000 to 65,000 clones, 90% to 95% of them singletons. Specimen: unstimulated CD4+ T cells sorted from spleen or lymph node cells, collected before transplant. The receptors here all came from a human donor who was the organ donor for an intestinal transplant.

The genes are TRBV30 and TRBJ1-1; 7 bases line up with TRBD1. The CDR3 loop spans 14 amino acids. Trimming cost V 2 bases and J 0 bases; bases outside gene matches: 3. The germline V gene has CDR1 GTSNPN and CDR2 SVGIG (reference sequence). CDR3 nucleotides: TGTGCCTGGAGTAGGGGACAGATGAACACTGAAGCTTTCTTT. Amino acid sequence: CAWSRGQMNTEAFF.

For this clone: The CDR3 carries no conserved terminal phenylalanine or tryptophan, so it likely arises from a read error. This chain's CDR3 is CASSPQGTNTEAFL. DNA for the CDR3: TGTGCCAGCTCACCCCAGGGAACTAACACTGAAGCTTTCCTT. This chain links TRBV18 with TRBJ1-1; D may be TRBD1 (5 bases). Looked up from germline, CDR1 is KGHSH and CDR2 is LQKENI. V was trimmed by 3 bases and J by 2 bases, leaving 10 bases between them. CDR3 length equals 14 residues.

The chain recombines TRBV4-1 with TRBJ2-3; D is perhaps TRBD2 (6 bases). There are 16 residues in the CDR3. The V end lost 4 bases, the J end lost 0 bases, and 14 bases lay between the germline ends. The V gene's germline CDR1 is MGHRA and CDR2 YSYEKL. In nucleotides, the CDR3 is TGCGCCAGCAGCCTTTCGGGGCGGGGAAGCACAGATACGCAGTATTTT. This encodes CASSLSGRGSTDTQYF.

In the case of this clone: Additional DNA sequences in this sample encode the identical CDR3. The gene calls are TRBV10-3 and TRBJ2-2; tentatively, D is TRBD2 (7 bases). V gave up 0 bases and J gave up 6 bases, with 14 bases separating them. CDR1 ENHRY and CDR2 SYGVKD come from the germline V gene. The CDR3 sequence is 16 residues long. CDR3 nucleotides: TGTGCCATCAGTGAGTCGAGAGGGGGGGCCCCCGGGGAGCTGTTTTTT. Protein product: CAISESRGGAPGELFF.

The rearrangement joins TRBV7-9 to TRBJ1-1; D unclear. Trimming left V 0 bases short and J 0 bases short, with 5 bases between. This CDR3 is built from 14 residues. In germline, CDR1 is SEHNR, CDR2 FQNEAQ (reference sequence). CDR3 sequence (DNA): TGTGCCAGCAGCTTAGCAGGGATGAACACTGAAGCTTTCTTT. Residues: CASSLAGMNTEAFF.

This clone was counted once. The chain combines TRBV4-3 with TRBJ2-5; D is perhaps TRBD2 (6 bases). The DNA end is more similar to TRBJ2-7, so the J call may be wrong. There are 14 residues in the CDR3. Germline values: CDR1 LGHNA, CDR2 YSLEER. CDR3 sequence: CASSQDVSGYEQYF. In DNA form, the CDR3 reads TGCGCCAGCAGCCAAGACGTGAGCGGGTACGAGCAGTACTTC.

This rearrangement joins TRBV11-1 to TRBJ2-7; D is uncertain. The germline CDR1 and CDR2 sequences are SGHAT and FQDESV (reference sequence). CDR3 size: 17 residues. The ends were cut back, 5 bases at V and 0 bases at J, with 20 bases in the middle. As DNA, the CDR3 is TGTGCCAGCAGCCCTCGAGGTTTGAAGGGTGCCTCCTACGAGCAGTACTTC. Its protein is CASSPRGLKGASYEQYF. The full variable domain, with the rest looked up from reference TRBV11-1 and TRBJ2-7, is EAEVAQSPRYKITEKSQAVAFWCDPISGHATLYWYRQILGQGPELLVQFQDESVVDDSQLPKDRFSAERLKGVDSTLKIQPAELGDSAMYLCASSPRGLKGASYEQYFGPGTRLTVT.

The chain employs TRBV10-3 and TRBJ2-5; D is perhaps TRBD1 (5 bases). Trimming shortened V by 0 bases and J by 3 bases, and 5 bases separated the two germline ends. Germline V gene sequence: CDR1 ENHRY, CDR2 SYGVKD. CDR3 size: 13 residues. CDR3 amino acids: CAISESGEETQYF. CDR3 nucleotides: TGTGCCATCAGTGAGTCAGGGGAAGAGACCCAGTACTTC.

The chain joins TRBV6-1 to TRBJ1-3, with a possible D match to TRBD1 (5 bases). V was clipped by 7 bases and J by 2 bases, with 12 bases between them. The CDR3 has 14 amino acids. CDR1 MNHNS and CDR2 SASEGT come from the germline V gene. CDR3 coding DNA: TGTGCCAGCATAGGTGTGGGGGCTGGAAACACCATATATTTT. Translated: CASIGVGAGNTIYF.

The chain employs TRBV4-1 and TRBJ2-3; 10 nucleotides line up with TRBD2. Unmatched junction bases numbered 9, after V lost 3 bases and J lost 9 bases. Germline lookup yields CDR1 MGHRA and CDR2 YSYEKL. This CDR3 is 15 amino acids long. The CDR3 sequence: CASSHTLAGEDTQYF. The CDR3 DNA follows: TGCGCCAGCAGCCACACGCTAGCGGGGGAGGACACGCAGTATTTT.

This chain links TRBV21-1 with TRBJ1-1; the table names TRBD1, a call not compared with the DNA. TRBV21-1 is shown as a pseudogene. The CDR3 loop spans 17 amino acids. The CDR3 DNA is TGTGCCAGCAGCAAATCTCCTACAGGCCCTTTGGACACTGAAGCTTTCTTT. This encodes CASSKSPTGPLDTEAFF.

The V gene is TRBV4-2, the J gene TRBJ2-7; D is unresolved. The CDR3 runs to 14 residues. Germline lookup yields CDR1 LGHNA and CDR2 YNFKEQ. V shed 1 base and J shed 2 bases, with 9 bases lying between them. The CDR3 DNA is TGTGCCAGCAGCCAAGGTGGGAATACCTACGAGCAGTACTTC. The encoded protein is CASSQGGNTYEQYF.

The V and J genes are TRBV5-1 and TRBJ2-5, with 11 bases matching TRBD2. The V gene's germline CDR1 is SGHRS and CDR2 YFSETQ. Trimming took 0 bases from V and 1 from J; bases not matched to a gene: 5. This CDR3 region has 17 residues. The chain's CDR3 is CASSLVIGLAGQETQYF. CDR3 in DNA: TGCGCCAGCAGCTTGGTAATCGGACTAGCGGGCCAAGAGACCCAGTACTTC.

This sequence joins TRBV9 and TRBJ2-1, with D hard to call. Germline V lookup: CDR1 SGDLS, CDR2 YYNGEE. This CDR3 has 15 amino acids. Trimming pared 3 bases from V and 5 bases from J, leaving 15 bases between. CDR3 loop: CASSASGSRHNEQFF. In DNA form, the CDR3 reads TGTGCCAGCAGCGCCTCCGGGTCCAGGCACAATGAGCAGTTCTTC.

This chain uses TRBV6-1 with TRBJ1-2, with 8 bases lining up with TRBD1. Germline CDR1 is MNHNS and CDR2 is SASEGT. With V trimmed by 8 bases and J by 8 bases, 13 bases remained unmatched. The CDR3 is 14 amino acids. The CDR3 reads CASLDRVEFGGYTF. CDR3 nucleotide sequence: TGTGCCAGCCTGGACAGGGTAGAATTTGGAGGCTACACCTTC.

Regarding this clone: It is unclear where the CDR3 begins or ends on the DNA, so no DNA is shown, and the CDR3 is as TCRdb lists it. This sequence joins TRBV7-9 and TRBJ1-1. Germline assignment: CDR1 SEHNR and CDR2 FQNEAQ (reference sequence). The CDR3 length equals 13 residues, ends included. This CDR3 is CASSFWRGTEAFF.

This clone appeared a single time. The chain employs TRBV12-5 and TRBJ2-7; D not certain. V lost 0 bases, J lost 2 bases, and 11 bases lay in between. CDR1 LGHNT and CDR2 FRNRAP come from the germline V gene. This CDR3 is built from 15 residues. CDR3: CASGLVSAQTYEQYF. CDR3 bases: TGTGCTAGTGGTTTGGTATCGGCCCAAACCTACGAGCAGTACTTC.

The chain carries TRBV7-2 and TRBJ2-5; a weak D match, TRBD2 (6 bases). The V end was cut by 6 bases, the J end by 2 bases, with 16 bases between. This CDR3 spans 15 amino acids. Germline assignment: CDR1 SGHTA and CDR2 FQGNSA. The CDR3 here is CASSSVGLPQETQYF. In DNA, the CDR3 is TGTGCCAGCAGTTCAGTCGGACTACCACAAGAGACCCAGTACTTC.

The CDR3: CASSLRWGLETQYF. CDR3 in DNA: TGTGCCAGCAGCTTACGGTGGGGTCTGGAGACCCAGTACTTC. The J gene is TRBJ2-5, the V gene TRBV7-2; D is unresolved. The V gene lost 2 bases and the J gene lost 5 bases, with 12 bases spanning the gap. The CDR3 is 14 amino acids. CDR1 and CDR2 from the germline V gene are SGHTA and FQGNSA.

The chain couples TRBV6-5 to TRBJ1-1; a possible D gene is TRBD1 (6 bases). CDR3 length equals 13 residues. V lost 6 bases and J 5 bases, leaving 13 bases between the germline ends. Germline CDR1 is MNHEY and CDR2 is SVGAGI. The chain's CDR3 is CASRQGIGTEAFF. Written as DNA, the CDR3 is TGTGCCAGCAGACAGGGCATCGGTACTGAAGCTTTCTTT.

The chain uses TRBV6-5 and TRBJ2-5, with 13 nucleotides matching TRBD2. The CDR3 is 15 residues long. The junction had 7 bases not matched to a gene; V was cut back by 3 bases and J by 9 bases. Germline V gene data show CDR1 as MNHEY and CDR2 as SVGAGI. CDR3 sequence (DNA): TGTGCCAGCAGTTATGCGGCCGGGACTAGCGGGGCCCAGTACTTC. Its protein is CASSYAAGTSGAQYF.

The rearrangement joins TRBV5-4 to TRBJ2-7, with D possibly matching TRBD1 (5 bases). Germline values: CDR1 SGHNT, CDR2 YYREEE (reference sequence). The CDR3 totals 13 residues. V gave up 1 base and J gave up 6 bases, with 11 bases separating them. CDR3: CASSLYQGREQYF. DNA for the CDR3: TGTGCCAGCAGCTTGTACCAGGGTCGCGAGCAGTACTTC.

The V gene is TRBV18, the J gene TRBJ2-7; a possible D gene is TRBD1 (6 bases). The CDR3 sequence is 16 residues long. Germline V gives CDR1 KGHSH, CDR2 LQKENI. V lost 4 bases to trimming and J lost 4 bases, with 20 bases between them. The CDR3 DNA reads TGTGCCAGCTCACTTACTACAGGGTCCGGACTTTACGAGCAGTACTTC. Encoded protein: CASSLTTGSGLYEQYF.

This chain joins TRBV4-1 and TRBJ2-5; 11 nucleotides line up with TRBD2. The V gene end was trimmed by 0 bases and the J gene end by 5 bases; junction bases not matched to a gene: 8. Germline CDR1 reads MGHRA; CDR2 reads YSYEKL. The CDR3 loop spans 17 amino acids. CDR3 bases: TGCGCCAGCAGCCAAGAGAAGAGTCTAGCGGGGGGTGAGACCCAGTACTTC. This encodes CASSQEKSLAGGETQYF.

The V call is TRBV18, the J call TRBJ1-1; D remains ambiguous. The V gene lost 3 bases and the J gene lost 7 bases, with 15 bases spanning the gap. CDR1 and CDR2 (germline): KGHSH, LQKENI. The CDR3 runs to 14 residues. The CDR3 coding sequence is TGTGCCAGCTCACCTAAGTCGGCATGGGGTGAAGCTTTCTTT. Translated, it gives CASSPKSAWGEAFF.

The rearrangement links TRBV14 to TRBJ1-2; TRBD1 matches 10 bases. The length of the CDR3 is 16 residues. Germline CDR1 and CDR2: SGHDN and FVKESK. The J segment lost 8 bases and the V segment lost 1 base, leaving 10 bases of the junction unmatched. The CDR3 DNA reads TGTGCCAGCAGCCAAGGACCCGACAGGGGGCGAGGGGGCTACACCTTC. It encodes CASSQGPDRGRGGYTF.

This chain joins TRBV9 and TRBJ2-2; no clear D gene. Germline lookup yields CDR1 SGDLS and CDR2 YYNGEE. V lost 0 bases to trimming and J lost 1 base, with 4 bases between them. The CDR3 is 14 amino acids. The CDR3: CASSVAGNTGELFF. In DNA form, the CDR3 reads TGTGCCAGCAGCGTAGCGGGGAACACCGGGGAGCTGTTTTTT.

The J gene is TRBJ1-2, the V gene TRBV14, with D perhaps matching TRBD1 (5 bases). The germline V gene encodes CDR1 SGHDN and CDR2 FVKESK. The length of the CDR3 is 15 residues. Trimming removed 1 base from V and 5 bases from J, with 14 bases in between. The CDR3 sequence: CASSQGFGTRYGYTF. Written as DNA, the CDR3 is TGTGCCAGCAGCCAAGGGTTCGGGACGCGTTATGGCTACACCTTC.

In its sample, this clone was seen once. The chain couples TRBV27 to TRBJ2-1; D call uncertain. V lost 0 bases to trimming and J lost 0 bases, with 24 bases between them. The CDR3 extends over 21 amino acids. Germline-derived CDR1 and CDR2 are MNHEY and SMNVEV (reference sequence). CDR3 sequence: CASSLSIPGVSSRSSYNEQFF. CDR3 sequence (DNA): TGTGCCAGCAGTTTATCGATTCCGGGCGTTAGTTCGCGGAGCTCCTACAATGAGCAGTTCTTC.

The chain links TRBV2 to TRBJ2-1, with 8 bases that match TRBD1. The CDR3 runs 15 residues. CDR1 is SNHLY and CDR2 is FYNNEI in the germline V gene. V gave up 5 bases and J gave up 0 bases; unmatched junction bases: 3. In DNA, the CDR3 is TGTGCCAGCAGTTGGGACAGGCCCTCCTACAATGAGCAGTTCTTC. Translated: CASSWDRPSYNEQFF.

The chain joins TRBV7-2 to TRBJ2-7; 8 nucleotides agree with TRBD2. The germline V gene encodes CDR1 SGHTA and CDR2 FQGNSA. This CDR3 is 15 amino acids long. Trimming removed 1 base from V and 0 bases from J; junction bases left unmatched: 2. The CDR3 sequence: CASSLGTSSSYEQYF. The CDR3 nucleotides are TGTGCCAGCAGCTTAGGGACTAGCAGCTCCTACGAGCAGTACTTC.

The chain couples TRBV6-5 to TRBJ1-2; no reliable D call. The CDR3 totals 15 residues. Germline-derived CDR1 and CDR2 are MNHEY and SVGAGI. V lost 6 bases and J 2 bases, leaving 16 bases between the germline ends. This CDR3 reads CASRRNWAGNYGYTF. CDR3 bases: TGTGCCAGCAGGCGCAACTGGGCAGGAAACTATGGCTACACCTTC.